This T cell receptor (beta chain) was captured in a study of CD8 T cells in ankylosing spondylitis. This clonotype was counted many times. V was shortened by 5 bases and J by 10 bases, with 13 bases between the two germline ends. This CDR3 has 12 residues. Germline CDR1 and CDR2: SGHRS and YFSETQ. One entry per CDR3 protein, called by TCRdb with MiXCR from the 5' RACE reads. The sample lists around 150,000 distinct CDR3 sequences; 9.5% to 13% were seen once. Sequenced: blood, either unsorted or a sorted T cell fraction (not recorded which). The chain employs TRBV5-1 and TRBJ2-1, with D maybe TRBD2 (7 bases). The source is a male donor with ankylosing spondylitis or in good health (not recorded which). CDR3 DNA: TGCGCCAGCAGGTGGGAGGGGGAAGAGCAGTTCTTC. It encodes CASRWEGEEQFF.